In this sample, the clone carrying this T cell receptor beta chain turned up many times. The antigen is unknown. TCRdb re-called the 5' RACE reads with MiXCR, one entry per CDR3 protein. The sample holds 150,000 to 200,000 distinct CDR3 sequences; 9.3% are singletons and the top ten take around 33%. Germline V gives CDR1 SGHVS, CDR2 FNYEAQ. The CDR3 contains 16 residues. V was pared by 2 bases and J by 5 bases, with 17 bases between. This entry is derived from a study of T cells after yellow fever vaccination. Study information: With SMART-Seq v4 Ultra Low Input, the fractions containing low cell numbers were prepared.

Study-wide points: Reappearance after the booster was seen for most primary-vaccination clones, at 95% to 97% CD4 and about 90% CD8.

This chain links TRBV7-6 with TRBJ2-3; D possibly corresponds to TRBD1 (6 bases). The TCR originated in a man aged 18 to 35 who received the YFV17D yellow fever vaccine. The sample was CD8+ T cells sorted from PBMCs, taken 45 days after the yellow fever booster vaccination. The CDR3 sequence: CASSLRTGPSLDTQYF. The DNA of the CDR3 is TGTGCCAGCAGCTTAAGAACAGGGCCGTCGTTAGATACGCAGTATTTT.